One sample yielded the 14 T cell receptor beta chains listed below, sequenced in a study of PD-L1 blockade in urothelial cancer. Documented time point: peripheral blood 6 weeks after treatment start. Method: immunoSEQ multiplex PCR; TCRdb's copy keeps in-frame clones and lacks some. This sample has roughly 120,000 clones; around 89% occur once, and the top ten carry about 1.8%. The source was PBMCs, collected around atezolizumab (anti-PD-L1) treatment. Receptor source: a man aged 60 to 69 with urothelial cancer.

This clone was detected only once. This sequence joins TRBV7-2 and TRBJ2-5; tentative D call: TRBD2 (5 bases). Germline V gene lookup returns CDR1 SGHTA and CDR2 FQGNSA. This CDR3 has 14 amino acids. Trimming took 3 bases from V and 1 from J, leaving 9 bases between them. CDR3 amino acids: CASSFSATQETQYF. For the CDR3, the DNA is TGTGCCAGCAGCTTTAGCGCGACCCAAGAGACCCAGTACTTC.

A single count supports this clone. The V and J genes are TRBV15 and TRBJ1-2, with 9 bases identical to TRBD1. Germline V CDR1 and CDR2: LNHNV, YYDKDF (reference sequence). The CDR3 contains 15 residues. Trimming cost V 0 bases and J 2 bases; bases outside gene matches: 1. The CDR3 DNA sequence: TGTGCCACCAGCAGAGACGGGACAGGGAACTATGGCTACACCTTC. Encoded protein: CATSRDGTGNYGYTF. Complete variable domain (other parts from reference TRBV15 and TRBJ1-2): DAMVIQNPRYQVTQFGKPVTLSCSQTLNHNVMYWYQQKSSQAPKLLFHYYDKDFNNEADTPDNFQSRRPNTSFCFLDIRSPGLGDTAMYLCATSRDGTGNYGYTFGSGTRLTVV.

The J gene is TRBJ1-5, the V gene TRBV18; D perhaps matches TRBD1 (5 bases). CDR3 length equals 15 residues. CDR1 KGHSH and CDR2 LQKENI come from the germline V gene. V shed 6 bases and J shed 1 base, with 13 bases lying between them. In DNA form, the CDR3 reads TGTGCCAGCTCGCGGGGGGACGGGAGCAATCAGCCCCAGCATTTT. Amino acid sequence: CASSRGDGSNQPQHF.

This clone was detected a few times. The chain combines TRBV5-1 with TRBJ1-1; D unresolved. This CDR3 is 13 amino acids long. Trimming took off 1 base at V and 0 bases at J, with 4 bases between the two ends. Germline V gene data show CDR1 as SGHRS and CDR2 as YFSETQ. In nucleotides, the CDR3 is TGCGCCAGCAGCTTGTGGCTGAACACTGAAGCTTTCTTT. Translated: CASSLWLNTEAFF.

In this sample, this clone turned up once. The rearrangement links TRBV7-9 to TRBJ1-2; 7 bases map to TRBD1. Germline V gives CDR1 SEHNR, CDR2 FQNEAQ (reference sequence). CDR3 length equals 14 residues. The V and J ends lost 5 bases and 4 bases, in that order; junction bases with no gene match: 7. The CDR3 protein is CASSHNQGGYGYTF. The CDR3 nucleotides read TGTGCCAGCAGCCACAATCAGGGGGGCTATGGCTACACCTTC.

J is TRBJ1-4 and V is TRBV28; D unclear. The V gene's germline CDR1 is MDHEN and CDR2 SYDVKM. The ends were cut back, 8 bases at V and 0 bases at J, with 10 bases in the middle. The CDR3 covers 14 residues. This CDR3 reads CASALSTTNEKLFF. The CDR3 DNA reads TGTGCCAGCGCTCTGAGTACAACTAATGAAAAACTGTTTTTT.

The chain uses TRBV10-3 and TRBJ1-4; the D gene is possibly TRBD1 (5 bases). CDR1 is ENHRY and CDR2 is SYGVKD in the germline V gene. The CDR3 consists of 15 residues. Trimming took off 2 bases at V and 7 bases at J, with 14 bases between the two ends. The chain's CDR3 is CAISEGGMTGEKLFF. CDR3 in DNA: TGTGCCATCAGTGAGGGGGGGATGACGGGTGAAAAACTGTTTTTT.

The DNA for the CDR3 is TGCGCCAGCAGCCAAGGCGTCGTATTAGGGACTAGCGGGGGGGGAACGCAGTATTTT. Its protein is CASSQGVVLGTSGGGTQYF. The V and J genes are TRBV4-3 and TRBJ2-3, with 16 bases lining up with TRBD2. V gave up 1 base and J gave up 9 bases; unmatched junction bases: 13. Germline CDR1 and CDR2: LGHNA and YSLEER. CDR3 length: 19 amino acids.

This chain uses TRBV4-3 with TRBJ1-5; D unclear. Germline V gene lookup returns CDR1 LGHNA and CDR2 YSLEER. Trimming stripped 10 bases from V and 6 bases from J, with 19 bases between. The CDR3 has 14 residues. This chain's CDR3 is CATTERVFGQPQHF. CDR3 sequence (DNA): TGCGCCACCACCGAGAGGGTTTTCGGTCAGCCCCAGCATTTT.

This clone was found a few times. The J gene is TRBJ2-1, the V gene TRBV4-2, with 16 bases matching TRBD2. Germline lookup yields CDR1 LGHNA and CDR2 YNFKEQ. V dropped 3 bases and J dropped 6; count of bases not matched to a gene: 5. The CDR3 runs to 17 residues. This CDR3 is CASSHAGTSGGGNEQFF. The CDR3 coding sequence is TGTGCCAGCAGCCATGCAGGGACTAGCGGGGGGGGCAATGAGCAGTTCTTC.

V usage is TRBV5-6 and J usage is TRBJ2-1; TRBD2 matches at 11 bases. J was trimmed by 6 bases and V by 3 bases; bases with no gene match: 14. The CDR3 runs to 18 residues. CDR1 and CDR2 from the germline V gene are SGHDT and YYEEEE. CDR3 region: CASSSRVIAGGKRNEQFF. CDR3 nucleotide sequence: TGTGCCAGCAGCTCGCGGGTTATAGCGGGAGGGAAGCGCAATGAGCAGTTCTTC.

This CDR3 is CASSFGTVDEKLFF. CDR3 DNA sequence: TGTGCCAGCAGCTTCGGGACAGTCGATGAAAAACTGTTTTTT. The rearrangement joins TRBV7-2 to TRBJ1-4, with TRBD1 identical over 7 bases. The trim removed 3 bases at V and 6 bases at J, leaving 4 bases unmatched. From germline, CDR1 is SGHTA and CDR2 FQGNSA. The CDR3 runs to 14 residues.

The J gene is TRBJ1-1, the V gene TRBV5-1; TRBD1 is a possible D gene (6 bases). Germline lookup yields CDR1 SGHRS and CDR2 YFSETQ. V was clipped by 0 bases and J by 5 bases, with 14 bases between them. CDR3 length equals 15 residues. The CDR3 spells CASSLDGGLRTEAFF. The CDR3 DNA follows: TGCGCCAGCAGCTTGGACGGGGGGCTAAGAACTGAAGCTTTCTTT.

The rearrangement joins TRBV6-1 to TRBJ2-7; D gene uncertain. This CDR3 comprises 12 residues. CDR1 and CDR2 from the germline V gene are MNHNS and SASEGT. Trimming cost V 8 bases and J 1 base, with 9 bases left between them. The DNA for the CDR3 is TGTGCCAGCGGCGGCGGTTCCTACGAGCAGTACTTC. This gives the protein CASGGGSYEQYF.